A selection of T cell receptor beta chains follows, all from one sample in a study of beta chain features in type 1 diabetes. TCRdb's table, derived via immunoSEQ multiplex PCR, lists solely in-frame clones and lacks some. This table holds 250,000 or so clones, over 11% found once. The sequencing input was naive CD4+ T cells from blood. These TCRs come from a man aged 25 to 45 with type 1 diabetes. CDR3s include the opening cysteine and the closing phenylalanine or tryptophan. Each record gives: D gene, clone size, J gene, V gene, CDR3 protein, CDR3 DNA. The D gene is left open where the match is weak. The listing skips clone size in some rows; elsewhere it reads once, few, many or a size class.

d_call: -
clone_size: -
j_call: TRBJ1-1
v_call: TRBV2
cdr3_aa: CASSGRERATEAFF
cdr3_nt: TGTGCCAGCAGTGGGAGGGAGAGGGCCACTGAAGCTTTCTTT

d_call: TRBD1
clone_size: -
j_call: TRBJ1-5
v_call: TRBV5-4
cdr3_aa: CASSLQGDNQPQHF
cdr3_nt: TGTGCCAGCAGCTTACAGGGGGACAATCAGCCCCAGCATTTT

d_call: TRBD1
clone_size: few
j_call: TRBJ2-4
v_call: TRBV6-5
cdr3_aa: CASRGQVSAKNIQYF
cdr3_nt: TGTGCCAGCAGAGGACAGGTTTCAGCCAAAAACATTCAGTACTTC

d_call: -
clone_size: few
j_call: TRBJ2-1
v_call: TRBV6-4
cdr3_aa: CASSPLGGVYNEQFF
cdr3_nt: TGTGCCAGCAGCCCTCTAGGGGGGGTATACAATGAGCAGTTCTTC

d_call: TRBD2
clone_size: -
j_call: TRBJ2-1
v_call: TRBV18
cdr3_aa: CASSKSSGSRGYNEQFF
cdr3_nt: TGTGCCAGCTCAAAGTCTAGCGGGTCTAGAGGGTACAATGAGCAGTTCTTC

d_call: TRBD1
clone_size: -
j_call: TRBJ1-5
v_call: TRBV5-6
cdr3_aa: CASSRGQGSIGNQPQHF
cdr3_nt: TGTGCCAGCAGCAGGGGACAGGGGTCGATAGGCAATCAGCCCCAGCATTTT

d_call: TRBD1
clone_size: -
j_call: TRBJ1-2
v_call: TRBV29-1
cdr3_aa: CSVEGDRGDYGYTF
cdr3_nt: TGCAGCGTTGAAGGGGACAGGGGGGACTATGGCTACACCTTC

d_call: -
clone_size: -
j_call: TRBJ2-7
v_call: TRBV2
cdr3_aa: CASSELGRQGYEQYF
cdr3_nt: TGTGCCAGCAGTGAATTGGGGCGCCAGGGCTACGAGCAGTACTTC

d_call: -
clone_size: -
j_call: TRBJ2-3
v_call: TRBV6-5
cdr3_aa: CASSPTGDTQYF
cdr3_nt: TGTGCCAGCAGTCCTACGGGGGATACGCAGTATTTT

d_call: TRBD2
clone_size: -
j_call: TRBJ2-1
v_call: TRBV2
cdr3_aa: CASTPSTSGYNEQFF
cdr3_nt: TGTGCCAGCACCCCCTCAACTAGCGGTTACAATGAGCAGTTCTTC

d_call: -
clone_size: -
j_call: TRBJ1-5
v_call: TRBV30
cdr3_aa: CAWSVQGRPSSKYSNQPQHF
cdr3_nt: TGTGCCTGGAGTGTACAGGGCAGGCCGTCATCTAAATATAGCAATCAGCCCCAGCATTTT

d_call: TRBD1
clone_size: few
j_call: TRBJ1-1
v_call: TRBV10-3
cdr3_aa: CAISDPNRGGSTEAFF
cdr3_nt: TGTGCCATCAGTGACCCGAACAGGGGGGGGAGCACTGAAGCTTTCTTT

d_call: TRBD2
clone_size: -
j_call: TRBJ2-3
v_call: TRBV9
cdr3_aa: CASSVGTSVPTDTQYF
cdr3_nt: TGTGCCAGCAGCGTAGGGACTAGTGTCCCCACAGATACGCAGTATTTT

d_call: TRBD2
clone_size: -
j_call: TRBJ2-3
v_call: TRBV29-1
cdr3_aa: CSVTTSGTSTDTQYF
cdr3_nt: TGCAGCGTTACGACTAGCGGCACTAGCACAGATACGCAGTATTTT

d_call: -
clone_size: -
j_call: TRBJ2-2
v_call: TRBV9
cdr3_aa: CASNTGAGWGELFF
cdr3_nt: TGTGCCAGCAACACAGGAGCGGGTTGGGGGGAGCTGTTTTTT

d_call: -
clone_size: -
j_call: TRBJ2-2
v_call: TRBV6-6
cdr3_aa: CASSYVATGELFF
cdr3_nt: TGTGCCAGCAGTTACGTGGCCACCGGGGAGCTGTTTTTT

d_call: TRBD2
clone_size: -
j_call: TRBJ2-1
v_call: TRBV19
cdr3_aa: CASTPAGGYNEQFF
cdr3_nt: TGTGCCAGTACCCCAGCGGGAGGGTACAATGAGCAGTTCTTC

d_call: TRBD1
clone_size: -
j_call: TRBJ1-2
v_call: TRBV5-1
cdr3_aa: CASRETGSYGYTF
cdr3_nt: TGCGCCAGCAGGGAGACAGGGTCCTATGGCTACACCTTC

d_call: TRBD2
clone_size: few
j_call: TRBJ2-1
v_call: TRBV15
cdr3_aa: CATSPGRGASGQYNEQFF
cdr3_nt: TGTGCCACCAGCCCGGGGCGGGGGGCTAGCGGGCAATACAATGAGCAGTTCTTC

d_call: TRBD2
clone_size: few
j_call: TRBJ2-7
v_call: TRBV16
cdr3_aa: CASSQYKRGAYEQYF
cdr3_nt: TGTGCCAGCAGCCAATATAAGCGGGGGGCCTACGAGCAGTACTTC

d_call: -
clone_size: -
j_call: TRBJ1-1
v_call: TRBV5-1
cdr3_aa: CASSLAPQGTEAFF
cdr3_nt: TGCGCCAGCAGCTTGGCTCCGCAGGGGACTGAAGCTTTCTTT

d_call: TRBD1
clone_size: -
j_call: TRBJ2-2
v_call: TRBV2
cdr3_aa: CASSEAQGALGELFF
cdr3_nt: TGTGCCAGCAGTGAAGCGCAGGGGGCTTTAGGGGAGCTGTTTTTT

d_call: TRBD2
clone_size: -
j_call: TRBJ2-1
v_call: TRBV10-3
cdr3_aa: CATHGQGGDNEQFF
cdr3_nt: TGTGCCACCCACGGGCAGGGAGGGGACAATGAGCAGTTCTTC

d_call: TRBD2
clone_size: -
j_call: TRBJ2-5
v_call: TRBV19
cdr3_aa: CASCREAGETQYF
cdr3_nt: TGTGCCAGTTGCCGGGAGGCCGGAGAGACCCAGTACTTC

d_call: TRBD1
clone_size: -
j_call: TRBJ1-1
v_call: TRBV6-6
cdr3_aa: CASTRTGLTEAFF
cdr3_nt: TGTGCCAGCACCCGGACAGGGCTTACTGAAGCTTTCTTT

d_call: -
clone_size: -
j_call: TRBJ2-3
v_call: TRBV7-2
cdr3_aa: CASTLTGIDTQYF
cdr3_nt: TGTGCCAGCACCCTCACAGGGATTGATACGCAGTATTTT

d_call: -
clone_size: -
j_call: TRBJ2-7
v_call: TRBV28
cdr3_aa: CASSSPGIIYEQYF
cdr3_nt: TGTGCCAGCAGCTCCCCCGGGATCATCTACGAGCAGTACTTC

d_call: TRBD2
clone_size: few
j_call: TRBJ2-7
v_call: TRBV11-2
cdr3_aa: CASSALAGGGEQYF
cdr3_nt: TGTGCCAGCAGCGCCTTAGCGGGGGGCGGTGAGCAGTACTTC

d_call: -
clone_size: -
j_call: TRBJ2-3
v_call: TRBV18
cdr3_aa: CASSPSEDTQYF
cdr3_nt: TGTGCCAGCTCACCCAGCGAAGATACGCAGTATTTT

d_call: TRBD2
clone_size: -
j_call: TRBJ2-5
v_call: TRBV6-6
cdr3_aa: CASWSGSETQYF
cdr3_nt: TGTGCCAGCTGGAGCGGGAGCGAGACCCAGTACTTC

d_call: TRBD2
clone_size: -
j_call: TRBJ2-3
v_call: TRBV5-1
cdr3_aa: CASSLLAGGDTQYF
cdr3_nt: TGCGCCAGCAGCCTACTAGCGGGGGGCGATACGCAGTATTTT

d_call: TRBD1
clone_size: -
j_call: TRBJ1-3
v_call: TRBV30
cdr3_aa: CAWDRAGNTIYF
cdr3_nt: TGTGCCTGGGACAGGGCTGGAAACACCATATATTTT

d_call: -
clone_size: few
j_call: TRBJ2-3
v_call: TRBV5-4
cdr3_aa: CASGAVGPGATQYF
cdr3_nt: TGTGCCAGCGGAGCGGTTGGCCCCGGTGCTACGCAGTATTTT

d_call: -
clone_size: few
j_call: TRBJ2-1
v_call: TRBV4-2
cdr3_aa: CASSPQVGSSYNEQFF
cdr3_nt: TGTGCCAGCAGCCCCCAGGTGGGGAGCAGCTACAATGAGCAGTTCTTC

d_call: -
clone_size: few
j_call: TRBJ1-2
v_call: TRBV2
cdr3_aa: CASSQTGYGYTF
cdr3_nt: TGTGCCAGCAGCCAGACTGGCTATGGCTACACCTTC

d_call: TRBD2
clone_size: -
j_call: TRBJ2-2
v_call: TRBV11-2
cdr3_aa: CASRSGRAFRGELFF
cdr3_nt: TGTGCCAGCAGAAGCGGGAGGGCCTTTAGGGGGGAGCTGTTTTTT

d_call: TRBD1
clone_size: few
j_call: TRBJ2-2
v_call: TRBV15
cdr3_aa: CATSRGQGALGTGELFF
cdr3_nt: TGTGCCACCAGCAGAGGACAGGGGGCTTTGGGCACCGGGGAGCTGTTTTTT

d_call: -
clone_size: few
j_call: TRBJ2-4
v_call: TRBV7-2
cdr3_aa: CASSLGGLAKNIQYF
cdr3_nt: TGTGCCAGCAGCTTAGGTGGCTTAGCCAAAAACATTCAGTACTTC

d_call: TRBD2
clone_size: -
j_call: TRBJ2-3
v_call: TRBV10-3
cdr3_aa: CAITPNTGGSSDTQYF
cdr3_nt: TGTGCCATCACGCCAAATACGGGAGGGTCATCAGATACGCAGTATTTT

d_call: -
clone_size: few
j_call: TRBJ1-1
v_call: TRBV5-6
cdr3_aa: CASSLFTSRTEAFF
cdr3_nt: TGTGCCAGCAGCTTGTTCACGAGCCGCACTGAAGCTTTCTTT

d_call: -
clone_size: -
j_call: TRBJ1-5
v_call: TRBV7-8
cdr3_aa: CASSGSEGDQPQHF
cdr3_nt: TGTGCCAGCAGCGGCAGTGAGGGTGATCAGCCCCAGCATTTT

d_call: -
clone_size: few
j_call: TRBJ2-1
v_call: TRBV5-1
cdr3_aa: CASSLQGQRWFF
cdr3_nt: TGCGCCAGCAGCTTGCAGGGTCAACGTTGGTTCTTC

d_call: TRBD2
clone_size: few
j_call: TRBJ2-3
v_call: TRBV10-3
cdr3_aa: CAISGLAGGDTQYF
cdr3_nt: TGTGCCATCAGTGGACTAGCGGGAGGAGATACGCAGTATTTT

d_call: -
clone_size: few
j_call: TRBJ2-1
v_call: TRBV6-5
cdr3_aa: CASSYPSGVQFF
cdr3_nt: TGTGCCAGCAGTTACCCATCCGGTGTGCAGTTCTTC

d_call: TRBD1
clone_size: -
j_call: TRBJ1-2
v_call: TRBV6-5
cdr3_aa: CASSPRDRGSYGYTF
cdr3_nt: TGTGCCAGCAGTCCCCGGGACAGGGGAAGCTATGGCTACACCTTC

d_call: -
clone_size: few
j_call: TRBJ1-1
v_call: TRBV2
cdr3_aa: CASSQQGPAQAFF
cdr3_nt: TGTGCCAGCAGTCAACAGGGCCCGGCCCAAGCTTTCTTT

d_call: TRBD2
clone_size: -
j_call: TRBJ2-3
v_call: TRBV6-1
cdr3_aa: CASSQGLAGGPDTQYF
cdr3_nt: TGTGCCAGCAGTCAAGGACTAGCGGGAGGGCCAGATACGCAGTATTTT

d_call: TRBD2
clone_size: -
j_call: TRBJ2-7
v_call: TRBV4-1
cdr3_aa: CASSLRTSGPQTSYEQYF
cdr3_nt: TGCGCCAGCAGTCTTCGGACTAGCGGGCCACAAACCTCCTACGAGCAGTACTTC

d_call: -
clone_size: -
j_call: TRBJ2-7
v_call: TRBV4-2
cdr3_aa: CASSQEIQSYEQYF
cdr3_nt: TGTGCCAGCAGCCAAGAGATCCAGTCCTACGAGCAGTACTTC